This T cell receptor (beta chain) was obtained from a study of control samples from healthy donors and cancer patients. Germline CDR1 and CDR2: SGHTA and FQGNSA. Trimming removed 3 bases from V and 7 bases from J; junction bases left unmatched: 9. The CDR3 covers 15 residues. Sequencing used immunoSEQ multiplex PCR; TCRdb keeps in-frame clones, though not all of them. Of about 190,000 clones listed, about 90% were seen once; the top ten hold about 1.7%. The V gene is TRBV7-2, the J gene TRBJ2-7, with 10 positions matching TRBD2. The sample was blood. This clonotype originated in a man aged 30 to 45 in good health. The CDR3 sequence is CASSFISGGAQEQYF. The CDR3 nucleotides read TGTGCCAGCAGCTTTATCAGCGGGGGGGCTCAGGAGCAGTACTTC.